Below are 19 T cell receptor beta chains sequenced from a single sample in a study of OX40 agonist ivuxolimab in advanced cancers. Sequenced by immunoSEQ multiplex PCR; TCRdb stores in-frame clones only, minus some. The sample has 20,000 to 25,000 clones, around 83% seen once. Sample: CD4+ or CD8+ T cells sorted from blood, taken in a trial of the OX40 agonist ivuxolimab. All receptors derive from an adult with an advanced solid tumor such as melanoma, head and neck, liver or kidney cancer.

The rearrangement joins TRBV6-4 to TRBJ2-1; 7 bases match TRBD2. The V gene's germline CDR1 is MRHNA and CDR2 SNTAGT. The V segment lost 0 bases and the J segment 7 bases; nucleotides outside the gene matches: 6. The CDR3 runs 15 residues. The CDR3 DNA is TGTGCCAGCAGTGACTCCGGGACTAAGGGGAATGAGCAGTTCTTC. Amino acid sequence: CASSDSGTKGNEQFF.

The rearrangement joins TRBV7-2 to TRBJ2-5, with D possibly matching TRBD2 (6 bases). Germline V lookup: CDR1 SGHTA, CDR2 FQGNSA. The CDR3 consists of 14 residues. V lost 4 bases and J 5 bases, leaving 14 bases between the germline ends. The DNA for the CDR3 is TGTGCCAGCAGCTCCCGGAGGGTTGGCGAGACCCAGTACTTC. Translated, it gives CASSSRRVGETQYF.

This clone was seen once. The same CDR3 is also encoded by other DNA sequences in this sample. The V gene is TRBV9, the J gene TRBJ2-2; 10 nucleotides match TRBD1. V lost 2 bases, J lost 0 bases, and 7 bases stayed unmatched. The CDR3 length is 18 residues. From germline, CDR1 is SGDLS and CDR2 YYNGEE. CDR3 DNA: TGTGCCAGCAGCGTGAACCGGGACAGGGGCCCGAACACCGGGGAGCTGTTTTTT. Its translation is CASSVNRDRGPNTGELFF.

The CDR3 DNA is TGTGCCAGCAGCGCAGGGGGGGAACAGTACTTC. Its translation is CASSAGGEQYF. The chain recombines TRBV28 with TRBJ2-7; D assignment may be TRBD1 or TRBD2 (7 bases each). Trimming shortened V by 6 bases and J by 10 bases, and 13 bases separated the two germline ends. The CDR3 loop spans 11 amino acids. Germline V gene data show CDR1 as MDHEN and CDR2 as SYDVKM.

This chain connects TRBV13 to TRBJ2-2; 7 bases match TRBD1. Trimming removed 7 bases from V and 3 bases from J; junction bases left unmatched: 2. Germline V gene sequence: CDR1 PRHDT, CDR2 FYEKMQ (reference sequence). This CDR3 spans 13 amino acids. DNA of the CDR3: TGTGCCAGCACCAGGGGGTACACCGGGGAGCTGTTTTTT. It translates to CASTRGYTGELFF.

The CDR3 region is CATIHPAGANYEQYF. Written as DNA, the CDR3 is TGTGCCACTATTCACCCAGCGGGAGCGAACTACGAGCAGTACTTC. V is TRBV2 and J is TRBJ2-7; 8 bases line up with TRBD2. This CDR3 has 15 amino acids. Germline V CDR1 and CDR2: SNHLY, FYNNEI. J lost 3 bases, V lost 10 bases, and 14 bases had no gene match.

This clone was seen more than once but under ten times. The chain recombines TRBV19 with TRBJ1-5; D remains unclear. V gave up 0 bases and J gave up 5 bases, with 5 bases separating them. Germline CDR1 is LNHDA and CDR2 is SQIVND (reference sequence). The CDR3 is 13 amino acids. CDR3 coding DNA: TGTGCCAGTAGTATAGATCAGCATCAGCCCCAGCATTTT. Protein sequence: CASSIDQHQPQHF.

The CDR3 here is CAWGLANYEQYF. DNA for the CDR3: TGTGCCTGGGGTCTCGCGAACTACGAGCAGTACTTC. The genes are TRBV30 and TRBJ2-7; D is uncertain. Germline CDR1 GTSNPN, CDR2 SVGIG (reference sequence). The CDR3 consists of 12 residues. Deletions cut 5 bases from V and 3 bases from J, with 11 bases between.

By proportion, this clone is medium-sized (0.01 to 0.1%). The junction differs from germline at one of its ends, possibly a read error. The rearrangement links TRBV5-1 to TRBJ2-7, with D perhaps given as TRBD1 or TRBD2 (5 bases each). The CDR3 is made up of 15 amino acids. Germline V gives CDR1 SGHRS, CDR2 YFSETQ. This CDR3 is CASSLAPGRSSEQYF. DNA for the CDR3: TGCGCCAGCAGCTTGGCCCCGGGACGATCCTCCGAGCAGTACTTC.

The chain links TRBV4-2 to TRBJ1-6, with unresolved D. The ends were cut back, 4 bases at V and 10 bases at J, with 14 bases in the middle. This CDR3 has 14 amino acids. From germline, CDR1 is LGHNA and CDR2 YNFKEQ. The CDR3 DNA follows: TGTGCCAGCAGCCTGTCGACACCATCGTCACCCCTCCACTTT. This sequence encodes CASSLSTPSSPLHF.

The chain uses TRBV5-1 and TRBJ2-3; D is unclear. The germline V gene has CDR1 SGHRS and CDR2 YFSETQ. This CDR3 has 13 residues. V was clipped by 5 bases and J by 0 bases, with 7 bases between them. The CDR3 here is CASSPFSTDTQYF. CDR3 in DNA: TGCGCCAGCAGTCCCTTTAGCACAGATACGCAGTATTTT.

The chain links TRBV25-1 to TRBJ1-1, with D possibly TRBD1 on 5 matching bases. Germline values: CDR1 MGHDK, CDR2 SYGVNS. V was pared by 4 bases and J by 2 bases, with 11 bases between. The length of the CDR3 is 14 residues. The CDR3 region is CASSASGGNTEAFF. CDR3 nucleotides: TGTGCCAGCAGTGCCAGTGGGGGTAACACTGAAGCTTTCTTT.

This clone has just one count. The J gene is TRBJ2-2, the V gene TRBV11-2; 7 bases align to TRBD2. The CDR3 covers 16 residues. The junction had 8 bases not matched to a gene; V was cut back by 3 bases and J by 4 bases. CDR1 is SGHAT, CDR2 FQNNGV, per germline. The CDR3 sequence is CASSFTRTRPTGELFF. The CDR3 nucleotides read TGTGCCAGCAGCTTTACCAGGACTAGGCCCACCGGGGAGCTGTTTTTT.

CDR3 amino acids: CASSQPLGTGELFF. In DNA form, the CDR3 reads TGCGCCAGCAGCCAGCCCCTGGGGACCGGGGAGCTGTTTTTT. The V call is TRBV4-1, the J call TRBJ2-2; D not resolved. The CDR3 is made up of 14 amino acids. V was pared by 3 bases and J by 5 bases, with 10 bases between. Germline CDR1 is MGHRA and CDR2 is YSYEKL.

The chain employs TRBV4-1 and TRBJ2-7, with D unclear. Trimming shortened V by 0 bases and J by 6 bases, and 12 bases separated the two germline ends. The CDR3 extends over 14 amino acids. Germline V gives CDR1 MGHRA, CDR2 YSYEKL. CDR3 DNA sequence: TGCGCCAGCAGCCAAGACCTTGCGGAGCTCGAGCAGTACTTC. Its protein product is CASSQDLAELEQYF.

This rearrangement joins TRBV7-9 to TRBJ2-7, with D hard to call. V dropped 3 bases and J dropped 3 bases, with 9 bases sitting between them. CDR1 is SEHNR and CDR2 is FQNEAQ in the germline V gene (reference sequence). CDR3 length equals 13 residues. The CDR3 region is CASSLEQSYEQYF. CDR3 bases: TGTGCCAGCAGCTTGGAACAGAGCTACGAGCAGTACTTC.

The chain has TRBV18 and TRBJ2-1; D is possibly TRBD1 or TRBD2 (6 bases each). V lost 0 bases to trimming and J lost 2 bases, with 11 bases between them. In germline, CDR1 is KGHSH, CDR2 LQKENI. The CDR3 consists of 16 residues. CDR3 coding DNA: TGTGCCAGCTCACCACCTTCGGGGGCCCCCTACAATGAGCAGTTCTTC. As protein: CASSPPSGAPYNEQFF.

This rearrangement joins TRBV30 to TRBJ2-1, with TRBD2 identical over 9 bases. V dropped 1 base and J dropped 8; count of bases not matched to a gene: 15. The CDR3 covers 17 residues. The germline V gene has CDR1 GTSNPN and CDR2 SVGIG (reference sequence). The CDR3 loop reads CAWSGELAGGPLDEQFF. CDR3 DNA: TGTGCCTGGAGTGGAGAGTTGGCGGGAGGGCCTCTAGATGAGCAGTTCTTC.

The chain carries TRBV4-1 and TRBJ1-5; the D is unclear. This CDR3 region has 14 residues. Trimming left V 1 base short and J 7 bases short, with 11 bases between. Germline CDR1 is MGHRA and CDR2 is YSYEKL. In DNA form, the CDR3 reads TGCGCCAGCAGCCAAGGGACTTTAGGACAGCCCCAGCATTTT. Encoded protein: CASSQGTLGQPQHF.